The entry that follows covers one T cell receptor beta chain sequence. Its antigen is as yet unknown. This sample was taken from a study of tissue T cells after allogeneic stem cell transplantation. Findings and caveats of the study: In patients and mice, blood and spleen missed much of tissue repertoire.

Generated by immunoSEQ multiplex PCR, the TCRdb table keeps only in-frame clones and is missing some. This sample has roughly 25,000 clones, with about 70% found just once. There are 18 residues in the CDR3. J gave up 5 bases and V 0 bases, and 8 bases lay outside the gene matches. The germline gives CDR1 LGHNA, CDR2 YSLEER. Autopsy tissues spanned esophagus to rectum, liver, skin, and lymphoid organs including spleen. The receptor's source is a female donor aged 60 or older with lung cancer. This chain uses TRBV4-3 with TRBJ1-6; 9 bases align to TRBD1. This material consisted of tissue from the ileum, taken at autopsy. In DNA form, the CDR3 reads TGCGCCAGCAGCCAAGAGTGGTACAGGGGGCGTGATAATTCACCCCTCCACTTT. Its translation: CASSQEWYRGRDNSPLHF.